The sequence of this TCR beta chain was determined in a study of regulatory T cells in long-lasting Graves disease. CDR3-region Arm-PCR and iRepertoire HTBI primers produced the TCR beta libraries. Each CDR3 protein is one row after TCRdb ran MiXCR on the multiplex PCR reads. The table shows approximately 360,000 distinct CDR3 sequences, with 12% occurring only once. On this clonotype: The antigen remains undetermined.

Study-level findings and limits: Persistent Graves' patients showed less TCR diversity than newly diagnosed patients showed.

Trimming took off 0 bases at V and 4 bases at J, with 12 bases between the two ends. Germline V gives CDR1 SGHTA, CDR2 FQGNSA. This CDR3 region has 15 residues. Noted time point: newly diagnosed GD, antithyroid drugs for less than 3 months. The TCR library was prepared using RNA isolated from PBMCs. This same sample was also part of a study on T cells in Graves' hyperthyroidism and ophthalmopathy.

This TCR came from a woman aged 18-30 years with Graves disease. The V call is TRBV7-2, the J call TRBJ1-2; maybe TRBD1 (5 bases). Sequencing was performed on peripheral blood mononuclear cells (PBMCs), taken at new diagnosis, from a patient treated with antithyroid drugs. CDR3 nucleotide sequence: TGTGCCAGCAGCTTAGCGTGGGCAGGGCGCTATGGCTACACCTTC. Translated: CASSLAWAGRYGYTF.